These 4 T cell receptor beta chains share one sample of origin, sequenced in a study of T-cell memory formation after mild COVID-19. TCRdb called the 5' RACE reads again in MiXCR, with one record for every CDR3 protein. The table lists about 270,000 distinct CDR3 sequences, 15% to 17% of them singletons, with less than 2.5% in the top ten. Sequencing used PBMCs or a T cell subset sorted from them (not recorded which). The source is an adult woman who had mild COVID-19 (a few samples of this study predate the infection). Cell type and time point are not known.

This clonotype was seen a few times. The germline gene is not matched at one end of the junction; a read error may be the cause. The chain employs TRBV20-1 and TRBJ2-5, with 7 bases fitting TRBD2. CDR3 size: 13 residues. CDR1 is DFQATT, CDR2 SNEGSKA, per germline (reference sequence). DNA for the CDR3: TGCGGTGCTAGAAACCTAGCGGTGGAGACCCAGTACTTC. As protein: CGARNLAVETQYF.

This clonotype showed up just a few times. This chain connects TRBV5-1 to TRBJ2-4; D is ambiguous. V was clipped by 0 bases and J by 2 bases, with 6 bases between them. Germline loops: CDR1 SGHRS, CDR2 YFSETQ. This CDR3 spans 14 amino acids. CDR3 loop: CASSLGSPKNIQYF. As DNA, the CDR3 is TGCGCCAGCAGCTTGGGTTCACCCAAAAACATTCAGTACTTC.

This clonotype was observed a handful of times. The chain joins TRBV4-1 to TRBJ1-2, with 7 bases identical to TRBD1. J lost 2 bases, V lost 5 bases, and 11 bases had no gene match. CDR1 and CDR2 (germline): MGHRA, YSYEKL. The CDR3 contains 16 residues. CDR3 loop: CASSTVGTAPNYGYTF. The CDR3 DNA reads as TGCGCCAGCAGCACTGTCGGGACAGCACCGAACTATGGCTACACCTTC.

This chain connects TRBV12-3 or TRBV12-4 to TRBJ1-2; perhaps TRBD1 as D (6 bases). The CDR3 runs to 14 residues. Between the trimmed V and J ends, which lost 5 bases and 4 bases, there was a span of 14 bases. The CDR3 sequence: CASSIRGRGYGYTF. CDR3 DNA: TGTGCCAGCAGTATCAGGGGAAGGGGCTATGGCTACACCTTC.